Described below is a single T cell receptor (beta chain) sequence and its context. What it binds is not known. Time point described: neoterminal ileum biopsy at postoperative endoscopy, about 6 months after surgery. Looked up from germline, CDR1 is LGHNA and CDR2 is YNFKEQ. Trimming removed 1 base at V and 2 bases at J, with 17 bases between. CDR3 length: 17 residues. Libraries were prepared by immunoSEQ multiplex PCR; TCRdb keeps only in-frame clonotypes and omits some of them. The sample includes about 62,000 clones, roughly 89% of them seen just once. The sample comes from a study of T cell repertoires in ileal Crohn's disease. Background on the study: M6 samples are neoterminal ileum biopsies from postoperative colonoscopy.

Study results and caveats: Endoscopic recurrence occurred in every patient whose clonality exceeded 26.8%. Postoperative endoscopy occurred within one year, median around 7.5 months.

The chain carries TRBV4-2 and TRBJ2-5; D is undetermined. The origin of this receptor is an adult with Crohn's disease. Sequenced material: ileal tissue. In nucleotides, the CDR3 is TGTGCCAGCAGCCAAGTTTCCGGAGCGATTCAACAAGAGACCCAGTACTTC. Translated: CASSQVSGAIQQETQYF.